This T cell receptor (beta chain) was recovered during a study of memory CD4+ T cells and cytomegalovirus serostatus (dated by TCRdb to about 2019). Context from the whole study: A total of some 35 healthy Belgian adults, of whom 9 were CMV seropositive and some 25 were CMV seronegative, were included in the cohort. The study sequenced CD4+ memory TCRbeta repertoires of a Belgian cohort with known cytomegalovirus serostatus to replicate a published TCR-based CMV serostatus classifier.

Worth noting for this clone: The specificity of this receptor is unknown. No quality values exist for individual bases; no much larger clone is one base distant.

Genomic DNA was extracted from sorted cells with the Quick-DNA Microprep Kit. Amplification of TCRbeta DNA was done with the immunoSEQ hsTCRbeta kit, following the protocol from the manufacturer. An Illumina MiSeq instrument was used to sequence the TCRbeta libraries. The original pipeline was this. Following removal of out-of-frame sequences, approximately 2.1 million distinct TCRbeta sequences were retained, with an average of approximately 69,000 per individual. Each individual was scored according to the count of more than 150 previously reported CMV-associated TCRbeta sequences and the total productive distinct TCRbeta count. A beta-binomial model was reimplemented in Python, and scikit-learn random forests with default parameters were trained on US cohort data. Classifier performance on the Belgian cohort was summarized as median AUC with percentile confidence intervals calculated over 10,000 bootstrap iterations. Drawn from immuneACCESS, this table holds only the in-frame rearrangements with V and J called that TCRdb kept. Clones are partly lost; checked studies trace under half to an unresolved V gene and leave the rest unexplained. Clone size and V and J calls were adopted from that table, with D and trimming inferred from the DNA. This sample holds approximately 50,000 clones; over 65% were observed only once. The ten most abundant clones make up roughly 2.7% of the sample.

Findings and caveats that apply to the study as a whole: A median bootstrapped AUC of around 0.95 with a 95% CI of 0.76-1.00 was achieved on the Belgian cohort by the original-framework classifier. The results were interpreted as suggesting that the CMV-associated TCR signature is largely present in the CD4+ memory repertoire. For CMV serostatus prediction, a median bootstrapped AUC of about 0.95 was reached with the original framework, and a median bootstrapped AUC of about 0.89 was reached with a US-trained random forest. Only CD4+CD45RO+ memory cells were sequenced, in contrast to the original study, which included naive and memory CD4+ and CD8+ populations. Of fewer than 200 previously reported CMV-associated TCRbeta sequences, about 68 appeared in the CD4+ memory repertoires, each in one to five individuals.

Single viable CD3+CD4+CD8-CD45RO+ cells were sorted as memory CD4+ T cells on a FACSAria II. CMV serostatus was determined using a Roche Elecsys assay that detects serum IgG against CMV pp150, pp28, p38 and p52. After thawing, total CD4+ T cells were enriched by positive selection with CD4 magnetic microbeads. The samples came from a different study that was designed specifically to examine the CD4+ T cell memory repertoire. Peripheral blood mononuclear cells were isolated and cryopreserved according to standard operating procedures, and serum was stored at -80 degrees C. Staining used CD3-PerCP (BW264/56), CD4-APC (RPA-T4), CD45RO-PE (UCHT1) and CD8-Pacific Orange (3B5) antibodies, with Sytox blue excluding non-viable cells. CDR1 SQVTM and CDR2 ANQGSEA are derived from the germline V gene. Trimming accounts for 7 bases at V and 7 bases at J, while the number of junction bases matched to no gene is 9. The CDR3 sequence holds 13 residues, the cysteine and phenylalanine included. This entry keeps only the CDR3 DNA: 39 bases, framed from base 1.

The chain is encoded by TRBV29-1 joined to TRBJ1-1, and TRBD1 matches 10 of the central bases. The sequence derives from an adult in good health and CMV-seropositive. The sequencing input was memory CD4+ T cells from blood. The CDR3 here reads CSADRGQGVEAFF. The DNA sequence follows: TGCAGCGCTGACAGGGGGCAAGGGGTTGAAGCTTTCTTT.